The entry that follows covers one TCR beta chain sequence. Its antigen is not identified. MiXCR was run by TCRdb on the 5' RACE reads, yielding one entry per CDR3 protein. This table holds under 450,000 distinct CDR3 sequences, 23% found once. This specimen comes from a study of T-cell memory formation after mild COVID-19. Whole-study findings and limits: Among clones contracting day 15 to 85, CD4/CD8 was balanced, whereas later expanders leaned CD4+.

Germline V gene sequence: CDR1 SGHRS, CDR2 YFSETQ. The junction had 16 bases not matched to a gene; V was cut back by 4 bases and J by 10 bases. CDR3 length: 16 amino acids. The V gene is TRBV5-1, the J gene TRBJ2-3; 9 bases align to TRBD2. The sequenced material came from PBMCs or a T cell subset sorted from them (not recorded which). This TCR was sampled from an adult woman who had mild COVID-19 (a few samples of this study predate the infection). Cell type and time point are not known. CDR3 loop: CASSPREGGPELAQYF. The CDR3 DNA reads TGCGCCAGCAGCCCGCGGGAGGGGGGGCCCGAGTTGGCGCAGTATTTT.